These 14 T cell receptor beta chains came from one sample sequenced in a study of shared clonotypes between healthy human individuals. Here immunoSEQ multiplex PCR was the method, and the copy in TCRdb shows in-frame clones only, minus some. The profile covers some 630,000 clones, with around 96% appearing a single time and more than 0.085% taken by the ten largest. Terminally differentiated effector memory CD45RA+ cells were excluded by CCR7 positive selection of CD45RO-negative cells. Sequencing was performed on naive CD8+ T cells sorted from blood. Receptors originate from a woman aged 25 to 39 in good health.

This chain joins TRBV5-6 and TRBJ2-7; D ambiguous. Trimming cost V 4 bases and J 2 bases, with 13 bases left between them. The germline gives CDR1 SGHDT, CDR2 YYEEEE. This CDR3 contains 14 residues. CDR3 loop: CASSDGPGTYEQYF. The CDR3, as DNA: TGTGCCAGCAGCGACGGTCCGGGTACCTACGAGCAGTACTTC.

The rearrangement links TRBV18 to TRBJ1-3, with D unclear. V was pared by 0 bases and J by 4 bases, with 4 bases between. Germline V gives CDR1 KGHSH, CDR2 LQKENI. CDR3 length: 13 amino acids. CDR3 bases: TGTGCCAGCTCACCACCGGTGGGAAACACCATATATTTT. It codes for CASSPPVGNTIYF.

The count of this clone is one. The V and J genes are TRBV27 and TRBJ2-5, with 12 bases that match TRBD2. Judging by the DNA end, TRBJ2-7 fits better; the J call may be wrong. Looked up from germline, CDR1 is MNHEY and CDR2 is SMNVEV (reference sequence). This CDR3 is 16 amino acids long. In DNA, the CDR3 is TGTGCCAGCAGTTTAATCCTAGCGGGAGGGCCCTACGAGCAGTACTTC. Protein: CASSLILAGGPYEQYF.

This rearrangement joins TRBV19 to TRBJ1-1, with 7 bases matching TRBD1. Germline trimming cut 7 bases from V and 1 base from J; bases unmatched to any gene: 9. Germline V gene data show CDR1 as LNHDA and CDR2 as SQIVND (reference sequence). This CDR3 spans 15 amino acids. CDR3 protein: CASNAPWTGNTEAFF. DNA of the CDR3: TGTGCCAGTAACGCACCCTGGACAGGGAACACTGAAGCTTTCTTT.

The chain links TRBV28 to TRBJ2-3; D remains unclear. CDR1 is MDHEN and CDR2 is SYDVKM in the germline V gene. CDR3 length: 14 residues. V was pared by 6 bases and J by 2 bases, with 12 bases between. The DNA for the CDR3 is TGTGCCAGCAGCCCAGTGCGTGACACAGATACGCAGTATTTT. This sequence encodes CASSPVRDTDTQYF.

The gene calls are TRBV9 and TRBJ1-1; D gene uncertain. Per the germline V gene, CDR1 is SGDLS and CDR2 is YYNGEE. The CDR3 loop spans 15 amino acids. V was cut by 0 bases and J by 1 base, with 10 bases left in between. The chain's CDR3 is CASSVGSSPNTEAFF. The CDR3 DNA reads as TGTGCCAGCAGCGTAGGGTCCAGCCCGAACACTGAAGCTTTCTTT.

This clone occurred once. Other nucleotide sequences in the sample specify the same CDR3. The rearrangement links TRBV4-1 to TRBJ1-6; D not resolved. V was pared by 2 bases and J by 0 bases, with 5 bases between. The CDR3 length is 15 residues. Germline-derived CDR1 and CDR2 are MGHRA and YSYEKL. CDR3 sequence reads: CASSQLSSYNSPLHF. Written as DNA, the CDR3 is TGCGCCAGCAGCCAACTCAGCTCCTATAATTCACCCCTCCACTTT.

This chain links TRBV4-1 with TRBJ2-6, with D unclear. This CDR3 spans 17 amino acids. Trimming removed 1 base from V and 3 bases from J, with 13 bases in between. The V gene's germline CDR1 is MGHRA and CDR2 YSYEKL. CDR3 bases: TGCGCCAGCAGCCAAGTCTTCGGGCCCCTTGGGGCCAACGTCCTGACTTTC. Its protein is CASSQVFGPLGANVLTF.

The CDR3 DNA reads as TGTGCCAGCAGTTTAGGGGTCGGGGTCGAGACCCAGTACTTC. Protein product: CASSLGVGVETQYF. The gene calls are TRBV28 and TRBJ2-5; the D gene is possibly TRBD2 (5 bases). Trimming removed 2 bases at V and 5 bases at J, with 12 bases between. The CDR3 has 14 residues. CDR1 is MDHEN and CDR2 is SYDVKM in the germline V gene.

This clone appeared a single time. The rearrangement uses TRBV28 and TRBJ1-1; no definite D call. The germline V and J ends were trimmed by 2 bases and 5 bases, with 12 bases remaining between them. CDR1 is MDHEN and CDR2 is SYDVKM in the germline V gene. This CDR3 has 14 residues. The CDR3 sequence is CASSLAGIGTEAFF. The DNA for the CDR3 is TGTGCCAGCAGTTTAGCGGGGATTGGTACTGAAGCTTTCTTT.

The V and J genes are TRBV13 and TRBJ2-1; 7 bases fit TRBD2. Germline loops: CDR1 PRHDT, CDR2 FYEKMQ (reference sequence). There are 17 residues in the CDR3. V lost 5 bases to trimming and J lost 0 bases; unmatched junction nucleotides: 10. The CDR3 is CASSGLIAGSSYNEQFF. The CDR3 bases are TGTGCCAGCAGCGGCCTTATAGCGGGTTCCTCCTACAATGAGCAGTTCTTC. Filled out from reference TRBV13 and TRBJ2-1, the complete variable domain reads AAGVIQSPRHLIKEKRETATLKCYPIPRHDTVYWYQQGPGQDPQFLISFYEKMQSDKGSIPDRFSAQQFSDYHSELNMSSLELGDSALYFCASSGLIAGSSYNEQFFGPGTRLTVL.

The chain uses TRBV7-9 and TRBJ2-3; 9 positions match TRBD1. In germline, CDR1 is SEHNR, CDR2 FQNEAQ (reference sequence). This CDR3 is 16 amino acids long. J gave up 4 bases and V 3 bases, and 8 bases lay outside the gene matches. DNA of the CDR3: TGTGCCAGCAGCTTCTCGCGGACAGGGGTAGCAGATACGCAGTATTTT. Residues: CASSFSRTGVADTQYF.

CDR3 region: CSVELGSYEQFF. Here the CDR3 DNA reads TGCAGCGTTGAACTGGGGTCGTATGAGCAGTTCTTC. The V and J genes are TRBV29-1 and TRBJ2-1; D call uncertain. The CDR3 sequence is 12 residues long. V was clipped by 2 bases and J by 8 bases, with 10 bases between them. CDR1 SQVTM and CDR2 ANQGSEA come from the germline V gene.

J is TRBJ1-2 and V is TRBV9; 8 bases are a match to TRBD1. The ends lost 3 bases at V and 5 bases at J; junction bases unmatched: 12. The CDR3 totals 16 residues. The germline V gene encodes CDR1 SGDLS and CDR2 YYNGEE. The CDR3 DNA sequence: TGTGCCAGCAGCGGCAGGGGGCAAAACTTTCGATATGGCTACACCTTC. Its translation: CASSGRGQNFRYGYTF.